This TCR beta chain emerged from a study of a mutant IDH1 vaccine in newly diagnosed glioma. Time point noted: week 47, end of study. The vaccine gave 300 ug of a 20-mer mutant IDH1 peptide subcutaneously per dose. Worth noting for this clone: No antigen is known for it.

Clones were sequenced by immunoSEQ multiplex PCR, and TCRdb holds only the in-frame ones, with some missing. The repertoire holds about 34,000 clones, with approximately 90% as singletons. Trimming removed 4 bases from V and 6 bases from J, with 15 bases in between. Germline CDR1 reads MGHRA; CDR2 reads YSYEKL. This CDR3 is 14 amino acids long. The sequence derives from a woman aged 25 to 39 with glioma. Source: PBMCs, taken from a glioma patient whose treatment included an IDH1 peptide vaccine. The chain uses TRBV4-1 and TRBJ1-1, with a tentative D call TRBD1 (5 bases). The CDR3 reads CASSPLGGVAEAFF. CDR3 nucleotides: TGCGCCAGCAGCCCTCTCGGGGGGGTTGCTGAAGCTTTCTTT.